This TCR beta chain was sequenced for a study of blood T cell repertoires in COVID-19. Overall study: Acute and convalescent COVID-19 specimens originated in the United States, Italy and Spain. Nucleic acid was either cDNA or gDNA, and it came from T cells, B-cell-depleted T cells, or PBMCs.

Unmatched junction bases numbered 5, after V lost 4 bases and J lost 4 bases. Germline CDR1 and CDR2: SGHRS and YFSETQ. The CDR3 is 14 residues long. Original processing methods: How many nucleated cells were present was estimated from reference gene primer amplification. Here immunoSEQ multiplex PCR was the method, and the copy in TCRdb shows in-frame clones only, minus some. V, J and clone size reflect that table, while D and trimming were determined from the DNA. The sample lists 65,000 to 90,000 clones; 88% were seen once. This chain links TRBV5-1 with TRBJ2-1; 7 nucleotides agree with TRBD1. The sequencing input was peripheral blood. This clonotype originated in a human donor in a cohort sampled during active COVID-19. The CDR3 bases are TGCGCCAGCAGCCCCGGACAGGTTTACAATGAGCAGTTCTTC. Amino acids: CASSPGQVYNEQFF.